Below are 20 T cell receptor beta chains sequenced from a single sample in a study of T-cell reconstitution after alpha-beta-depleted transplantation in children. Preparation of the TCRbeta library involved a method that used unique molecular identifiers. TCRdb passed the PCR reads through MiXCR, listing each CDR3 protein once. Of approximately 510,000 distinct CDR3 sequences in the sample, about a sixth were seen once. Sequencing was performed on PBMCs from the stem cell graft donor, taken from the stem cell graft. The receptor source for this set is a human donor who donated a stem cell graft to a child with acute lymphoblastic leukemia.

J is TRBJ1-4 and V is TRBV5-1; 7 bases agree with TRBD1. The CDR3 loop spans 15 amino acids. With 2 bases clipped from V and 3 bases from J, the junction kept 4 bases outside the gene matches. In germline, CDR1 is SGHRS, CDR2 YFSETQ. CDR3 in amino acids: CASSFGQGANEKLFF. The CDR3, as DNA: TGCGCCAGCAGCTTTGGCCAGGGGGCTAATGAAAAACTGTTTTTT.

This clonotype was counted between two and nine times. The chain carries TRBV7-3 and TRBJ2-1; 7 bases are a match to TRBD2. Germline CDR1 and CDR2: SGHTA and FQGTGA. This CDR3 comprises 16 residues. J gave up 6 bases and V 2 bases, and 10 bases lay outside the gene matches. The CDR3 sequence is CASSLDWTSNSNEQFF. The CDR3 DNA reads TGTGCCAGCAGCTTAGACTGGACTAGTAATAGCAATGAGCAGTTCTTC.

The CDR3 region has the DNA TGTGCCAGCATTCGGGGCATCTACGAGCAGTACTTC. Translation: CASIRGIYEQYF. V gene TRBV6-1 combines with J gene TRBJ2-7; D tentatively fits TRBD1 or TRBD2 (5 bases each). Germline V gene data show CDR1 as MNHNS and CDR2 as SASEGT. Trimming removed 7 bases at V and 3 bases at J, with 10 bases between. There are 12 residues in the CDR3.

A few counts support this clonotype. The chain recombines TRBV6-5 with TRBJ2-5; D may be TRBD1 or TRBD2 (5 bases each). The germline V and J ends were trimmed by 2 bases and 4 bases, with 8 bases remaining between them. The CDR3 contains 13 residues. Germline CDR1 and CDR2: MNHEY and SVGAGI. CDR3 bases: TGTGCCAGCAGTTACCCCGGGGCAGAGACCCAGTACTTC. This gives the protein CASSYPGAETQYF.

This clonotype has just a few counts. The chain couples TRBV27 to TRBJ1-1, with D perhaps matching TRBD1 (5 bases). Germline CDR1 and CDR2: MNHEY and SMNVEV (reference sequence). V was cut by 0 bases and J by 5 bases, with 19 bases left in between. The CDR3 contains 17 residues. The CDR3 DNA is TGTGCCAGCAGTTTATCTATAGGGCCAGGGTGGAATACTGAAGCTTTCTTT. Protein sequence: CASSLSIGPGWNTEAFF.

The table lists this clonotype with a few counts. This chain uses TRBV9 with TRBJ2-1; D remains ambiguous. The ends were cut back, 4 bases at V and 7 bases at J, with 21 bases in the middle. CDR1 and CDR2 from the germline V gene are SGDLS and YYNGEE. The CDR3 is 16 residues long. The CDR3 reads CASSPGLSRVFNEQFF. The CDR3 DNA is TGTGCCAGCAGCCCCGGGTTGAGCCGGGTCTTTAATGAGCAGTTCTTC. Full variable domain (outside the CDR3, taken from reference TRBV9 and TRBJ2-1): DSGVTQTPKHLITATGQRVTLRCSPRSGDLSVYWYQQSLDQGLQFLIQYYNGEERAKGNILERFSAQQFPDLHSELNLSSLELGDSALYFCASSPGLSRVFNEQFFGPGTRLTVL.

The chain joins TRBV6-1 to TRBJ2-7; TRBD1 agrees at 9 bases. The CDR3 covers 14 residues. Germline trimming cut 7 bases from V and 3 bases from J; bases unmatched to any gene: 7. The V gene's germline CDR1 is MNHNS and CDR2 SASEGT. The DNA for the CDR3 is TGTGCCAGCACCGCAAGGACAGGGGACTACGAGCAGTACTTC. Protein: CASTARTGDYEQYF.

This rearrangement joins TRBV7-2 to TRBJ1-1; tentatively, D is TRBD1 (5 bases). The CDR3 consists of 14 residues. V was pared by 5 bases and J by 1 base, with 11 bases between. Germline V gene lookup returns CDR1 SGHTA and CDR2 FQGNSA. CDR3: CASSPGPGNTEAFF. The DNA for the CDR3 is TGTGCCAGCAGCCCGGGACCGGGGAACACTGAAGCTTTCTTT.

The V call is TRBV10-2, the J call TRBJ1-4, with 9 nucleotides matching TRBD1. V shed 3 bases, J shed 10 bases, and the junction held 6 bases outside the gene matches. Germline lookup yields CDR1 WSHSY and CDR2 SAAADI. This CDR3 spans 14 amino acids. CDR3 sequence: CASSEGQGYGKLFF. The CDR3 region has the DNA TGCGCCAGCAGTGAAGGACAGGGGTACGGAAAACTGTTTTTT.

This clonotype was detected only a few times. This sequence joins TRBV5-1 and TRBJ1-1, with 8 bases lining up with TRBD1. Per the germline V gene, CDR1 is SGHRS and CDR2 is YFSETQ. The CDR3 loop spans 16 amino acids. The V gene end was trimmed by 0 bases and the J gene end by 3 bases; junction bases not matched to a gene: 7. The CDR3 loop is CASSLEQGEVYTEAFF. The CDR3, as DNA: TGCGCCAGCAGCTTGGAACAGGGGGAAGTTTACACTGAAGCTTTCTTT.

About this clonotype: An end of the junction differs from the germline gene, which may be a read error. V is TRBV20-1 and J is TRBJ2-1; D might be TRBD2 (6 bases). The germline gives CDR1 DFQATT, CDR2 SNEGSKA (reference sequence). The length of the CDR3 is 16 residues. CDR3 nucleotides: TGCTGTGCTTTCGGGGGACGGGAGCTGCCCTACAATGAGCAGTTCTTC. It translates to CCAFGGRELPYNEQFF.

This clonotype has only one observation. V and J are TRBV27 and TRBJ1-1; maybe TRBD1 (6 bases). CDR1 is MNHEY, CDR2 SMNVEV, per germline (reference sequence). The V gene lost 5 bases and the J gene lost 10 bases, with 14 bases spanning the gap. This CDR3 is 12 amino acids long. The CDR3 nucleotides are TGTGCCAGCAGTACCACAGGGCTGGCAGCTTTCTTT. Translating it yields CASSTTGLAAFF.

There are a few counts of this clonotype. The V call is TRBV4-1, the J call TRBJ2-7; D may be TRBD1 or TRBD2 (5 bases each). CDR1 is MGHRA, CDR2 YSYEKL, per germline. With 1 base removed from V and 2 bases from J, the gap between germline ends came to 12 bases. The CDR3 consists of 15 residues. This CDR3 is CASSQGWDLAYEQYF. The CDR3 DNA reads as TGCGCCAGCAGCCAAGGGTGGGACCTTGCCTACGAGCAGTACTTC.

This clonotype was recorded a few times. J is TRBJ1-4 and V is TRBV7-9; TRBD1 aligns across 8 bases. The CDR3 totals 14 residues. Germline V CDR1 and CDR2: SEHNR, FQNEAQ (reference sequence). The J segment lost 8 bases and the V segment lost 3 bases, leaving 5 bases of the junction unmatched. In DNA form, the CDR3 reads TGTGCCAGCAGCTTGCAGGGGGCAGGGGAAAAACTGTTTTTT. The encoded protein is CASSLQGAGEKLFF.

The sample holds a few counts of this clonotype. The gene calls are TRBV4-1 and TRBJ2-7, with 12 bases lining up with TRBD2. Unmatched junction bases numbered 12, after V lost 0 bases and J lost 3 bases. The CDR3 is 19 residues long. CDR1 is MGHRA, CDR2 YSYEKL, per germline. CDR3 coding DNA: TGCGCCAGCAGCCAAGATAGGGGACTAGCGGGTCCGTTTTTCTACGAGCAGTACTTC. Amino acid sequence: CASSQDRGLAGPFFYEQYF.

This CDR3 is CASSLGPAGFTDTQYF. The CDR3 DNA reads TGTGCCAGCAGCTTGGGGCCAGCGGGGTTCACAGATACGCAGTATTTT. This rearrangement joins TRBV5-6 to TRBJ2-3, with 7 bases that match TRBD2. CDR1 SGHDT and CDR2 YYEEEE come from the germline V gene. V gave up 0 bases and J gave up 2 bases; unmatched junction bases: 6. The length of the CDR3 is 16 residues.

The CDR3 loop is CASYGLGSTNEQFF. Here the CDR3 DNA reads TGTGCCAGTTATGGGCTAGGTAGTACCAATGAGCAGTTCTTC. V usage is TRBV6-1 and J usage is TRBJ2-1; D not resolved. V shed 9 bases and J shed 6 bases, with 18 bases lying between them. The CDR3 sequence is 14 residues long. Germline assignment: CDR1 MNHNS and CDR2 SASEGT.

The J gene is TRBJ2-5, the V gene TRBV25-1, with 9 bases lining up with TRBD1. Germline trimming cut 5 bases from V and 4 bases from J; bases unmatched to any gene: 8. CDR1 is MGHDK, CDR2 SYGVNS, per germline. The CDR3 has 15 residues. The CDR3 bases are TGTGCCAGCAGTCTGGCCGGGACAGGGATAGAGACCCAGTACTTC. It translates to CASSLAGTGIETQYF.

The V call is TRBV4-1, the J call TRBJ1-1; 7 bases map to TRBD1. Germline V gives CDR1 MGHRA, CDR2 YSYEKL. This CDR3 comprises 16 residues. V was clipped by 1 base and J by 6 bases; unmatched bases: 11. The DNA of the CDR3 is TGCGCCAGCAGCCAAGGGAAAGGGGGCAATAACGCTGAAGCTTTCTTT. Translating it yields CASSQGKGGNNAEAFF.

A few counts support this clonotype. The chain joins TRBV25-1 to TRBJ1-5, with D possibly matching TRBD1 (6 bases). The CDR3 spans 14 residues. Trimming stripped 3 bases from V and 1 base from J, with 7 bases between. Germline V gene lookup returns CDR1 MGHDK and CDR2 SYGVNS. The DNA of the CDR3 is TGTGCCAGCAGTGAGGGGGCCAGCAATCAGCCCCAGCATTTT. It yields the protein CASSEGASNQPQHF.